Below, 8 T cell receptor beta chains from the same sample are listed, as sequenced in a study of T-cell reconstitution after alpha-beta-depleted transplantation in children. Using unique molecular identifiers, the investigators prepared the TCRbeta library. In TCRdb, the PCR reads were re-called with MiXCR into one record per CDR3 protein. This table holds 4,400 or so distinct CDR3 sequences, around 11% found once. The sample here was PBMCs, mostly from graft donor cells, taken 60 days after TCRalphabeta/CD19-depleted stem cell transplant. The receptors here all came from a male patient between 2 and 15 years old who had a stem cell transplant for acute lymphoblastic leukemia, so the T cells may come from the graft donor.

In its sample, this clonotype ranks as hyperexpanded. V gene TRBV24-1 combines with J gene TRBJ2-5; TRBD1 matches 9 bases. The V gene end was trimmed by 4 bases and the J gene end by 2 bases; junction bases not matched to a gene: 4. This CDR3 region has 15 residues. Looked up from germline, CDR1 is KGHDR and CDR2 is SFDVKD. CDR3 sequence reads: CATSEGTGIQETQYF. CDR3 coding DNA: TGTGCCACCAGTGAAGGGACAGGGATACAAGAGACCCAGTACTTC.

By share of the sample, this clonotype is medium-sized. CDR3 bases: TGCAGTGCTAGAGATCCGGTAGCGGGAACCACAGATACGCAGTATTTT. This sequence encodes CSARDPVAGTTDTQYF. The gene calls are TRBV20-1 and TRBJ2-3; TRBD2 aligns across 8 bases. Germline-derived CDR1 and CDR2 are DFQATT and SNEGSKA (reference sequence). The CDR3 runs 16 residues. Losses at the gene ends were 0 bases for V and 2 bases for J; bases not matched to a gene: 7.

The chain combines TRBV12-3 or TRBV12-4 with TRBJ1-1; D gene ambiguous. This CDR3 has 14 amino acids. V lost 3 bases, J lost 2 bases, and 10 bases lay in between. The CDR3: CASSFGRLNTEAFF. For the CDR3, the DNA is TGTGCCAGCAGTTTCGGTCGTCTTAACACTGAAGCTTTCTTT.

By sample fraction, this clonotype is large (0.1 to 1%). This rearrangement joins TRBV29-1 to TRBJ1-2, with TRBD1 identical over 11 bases. Trimming cost V 5 bases and J 2 bases; bases outside gene matches: 10. Germline CDR1 reads SQVTM; CDR2 reads ANQGSEA. The CDR3 has 16 residues. The CDR3 protein is CSVSTPGQGGNYGYTF. As DNA, the CDR3 is TGCAGCGTTTCGACTCCGGGACAGGGGGGAAACTATGGCTACACCTTC.

This clonotype has a count of ten or more. The J gene is TRBJ2-7, the V gene TRBV6-5; D remains ambiguous. Trimming stripped 4 bases from V and 5 bases from J, with 12 bases between. The CDR3 is 13 amino acids. The V gene's germline CDR1 is MNHEY and CDR2 SVGAGI. The CDR3 DNA sequence: TGTGCCAGCAGTTTTACAGATTTCCACGAGCAGTACTTC. Translated: CASSFTDFHEQYF.

In its sample, this clonotype was seen many times. This sequence joins TRBV6-1 and TRBJ1-2, with D perhaps matching TRBD1 (6 bases). The CDR3 consists of 16 residues. Looked up from germline, CDR1 is MNHNS and CDR2 is SASEGT. Trimming stripped 1 base from V and 0 bases from J, with 12 bases between. The CDR3 is CASSEVWDTPNYGYTF. The DNA of the CDR3 is TGTGCCAGCAGTGAAGTATGGGACACCCCTAACTATGGCTACACCTTC.

This clonotype is medium-sized. The J gene is TRBJ1-6, the V gene TRBV4-3; the D is unclear. The germline CDR1 and CDR2 sequences are LGHNA and YSLEER. The V end was cut by 0 bases, the J end by 8 bases, with 11 bases between. The CDR3 totals 15 residues. The DNA for the CDR3 is TGCGCCAGCAGCCAAGAAGAGGGAGGAGATTCACCCCTCCACTTT. Amino acids: CASSQEEGGDSPLHF.

This clonotype was picked up many times. The genes are TRBV28 and TRBJ2-3, with D hard to call. Trimming stripped 3 bases from V and 2 bases from J, with 9 bases between. Germline CDR1 is MDHEN and CDR2 is SYDVKM. The CDR3 extends over 14 amino acids. CDR3 in DNA: TGTGCCAGCAGTTTTGACGGTTCCACAGATACGCAGTATTTT. Its translation is CASSFDGSTDTQYF.